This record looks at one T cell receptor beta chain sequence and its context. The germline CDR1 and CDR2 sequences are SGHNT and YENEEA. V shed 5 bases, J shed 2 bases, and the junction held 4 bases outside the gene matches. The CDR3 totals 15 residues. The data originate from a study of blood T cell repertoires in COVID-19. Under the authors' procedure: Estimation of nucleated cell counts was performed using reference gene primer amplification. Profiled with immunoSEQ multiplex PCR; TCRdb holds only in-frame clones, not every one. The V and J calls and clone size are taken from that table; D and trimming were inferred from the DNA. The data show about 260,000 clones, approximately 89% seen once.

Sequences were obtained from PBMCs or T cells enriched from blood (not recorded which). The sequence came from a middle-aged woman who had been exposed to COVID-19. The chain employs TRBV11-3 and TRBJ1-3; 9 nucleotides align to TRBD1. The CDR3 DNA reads TGTGCCAGCAGCGGCGGGACAGGGACTGGAAACACCATATATTTT. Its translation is CASSGGTGTGNTIYF. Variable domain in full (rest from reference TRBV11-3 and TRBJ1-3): EAGVVQSPRYKIIEKKQPVAFWCNPISGHNTLYWYLQNLGQGPELLIRYENEEAVDDSQLPKDRFSAERLKGVDSTLKIQPAELGDSAVYLCASSGGTGTGNTIYFGEGSWLTVV.